A single sample gave rise to the 8 T cell receptor beta chains below, sequenced in a study of CD8 T cells in ankylosing spondylitis. TCRdb reprocessed the 5' RACE reads with MiXCR, giving one entry per CDR3 protein. The sample gives fewer than 250,000 distinct CDR3 sequences, approximately 24% of which show up once; about 6.2% is in the top ten. The sample comprised blood, either unsorted or a sorted T cell fraction (not recorded which). The receptors stem from a male donor with ankylosing spondylitis or in good health (not recorded which).

The rearrangement uses TRBV12-3 or TRBV12-4 and TRBJ2-5; no clear D gene. Trimming cost V 3 bases and J 1 base, with 9 bases left between them. This CDR3 contains 14 residues. CDR3 amino acids: CASSFRHTQETQYF. CDR3 in DNA: TGTGCCAGCAGTTTTAGACATACCCAAGAGACCCAGTACTTC.

This clonotype appeared many times. J is TRBJ2-1 and V is TRBV5-5; D perhaps matches TRBD2 (6 bases). This CDR3 contains 15 residues. Germline-derived CDR1 and CDR2 are SGHKS and YYEKEE (reference sequence). V was shortened by 4 bases and J by 0 bases, with 11 bases between the two germline ends. CDR3 in DNA: TGTGCCAGCAGCATCCGGGACTCCTCCTACAATGAGCAGTTCTTC. Protein: CASSIRDSSYNEQFF. The complete variable domain, with remaining parts taken from reference TRBV5-5 and TRBJ2-1, reads DAGVTQSPTHLIKTRGQQVTLRCSPISGHKSVSWYQQVLGQGPQFIFQYYEKEERGRGNFPDRFSARQFPNYSSELNVNALLLGDSALYLCASSIRDSSYNEQFFGPGTRLTVL.

V is TRBV20-1 and J is TRBJ2-1; 9 bases line up with TRBD2. V gave up 6 bases and J gave up 4 bases; unmatched junction bases: 10. The CDR3 is 15 amino acids. From germline, CDR1 is DFQATT and CDR2 SNEGSKA (reference sequence). The CDR3 spells CSAPAGTSRYNEQFF. The CDR3, as DNA: TGCAGTGCCCCTGCGGGGACTAGCAGATACAATGAGCAGTTCTTC.

There are many counts of this clonotype. The J gene is TRBJ2-7, the V gene TRBV12-3 or TRBV12-4; weak D call: TRBD1 (6 bases). V dropped 7 bases and J dropped 6 bases, with 19 bases sitting between them. The CDR3 loop spans 14 amino acids. This CDR3 is CASTIPGHGSEQYF. The DNA of the CDR3 is TGTGCCAGCACCATTCCGGGACACGGATCCGAGCAGTACTTC.

This clonotype was seen at least ten times. This chain uses TRBV5-6 with TRBJ2-3, with D uncertain. V was trimmed by 0 bases and J by 3 bases, leaving 11 bases between them. The CDR3 sequence is 15 residues long. Germline V lookup: CDR1 SGHDT, CDR2 YYEEEE. DNA for the CDR3: TGTGCCAGCAGCTTGGGCGGTATTTCTACAGATACGCAGTATTTT. It codes for CASSLGGISTDTQYF.

The V and J genes are TRBV20-1 and TRBJ2-5; TRBD1 agrees at 8 bases. Per germline, CDR1 DFQATT and CDR2 SNEGSKA (reference sequence). The CDR3 totals 14 residues. Losses at the gene ends were 1 base for V and 2 bases for J; bases not matched to a gene: 3. The CDR3 spells CSARVDRAQETQYF. The CDR3 region has the DNA TGCAGTGCTAGAGTGGACAGGGCGCAAGAGACCCAGTACTTC.

The rearrangement links TRBV9 to TRBJ2-5, with D perhaps matching TRBD1 or TRBD2 (5 bases each). The ends were cut back, 3 bases at V and 1 base at J, with 16 bases in the middle. The CDR3 totals 16 residues. The germline V gene encodes CDR1 SGDLS and CDR2 YYNGEE. The CDR3 DNA reads as TGTGCCAGCAGCGCCCTGGGGGTGGCGATCCAAGAGACCCAGTACTTC. This gives the protein CASSALGVAIQETQYF. The complete variable domain, with remaining parts taken from reference TRBV9 and TRBJ2-5, reads DSGVTQTPKHLITATGQRVTLRCSPRSGDLSVYWYQQSLDQGLQFLIQYYNGEERAKGNILERFSAQQFPDLHSELNLSSLELGDSALYFCASSALGVAIQETQYFGPGTRLLVL.

The sample holds a few counts of this clonotype. The chain uses TRBV12-3 or TRBV12-4 and TRBJ2-7; TRBD1 is a possible D gene (6 bases). The CDR3 spans 14 residues. V was clipped by 7 bases and J by 2 bases, with 15 bases between them. The CDR3 region is CASIIRDNPYEQYF. CDR3 DNA sequence: TGTGCCAGCATTATCCGGGACAACCCCTACGAGCAGTACTTC.